Below, 21 T cell receptor beta chains from the same sample are listed, as sequenced in a study of response to subunit inactivated influenza vaccine. TCRdb processed the RT-PCR reads anew with MiXCR; each CDR3 protein has one entry. Of 650,000 or so distinct CDR3 sequences detected, about 14% appear once; the ten largest clones hold 6.5% to 8%. This material consisted of PBMCs from blood, taken roughly 15 days before vaccination. These receptors all come from a man in his fifties or sixties who received an inactivated influenza vaccine.

The chain uses TRBV20-1 and TRBJ2-3; the match to TRBD2 covers 14 bases. CDR3 length: 16 residues. Germline trimming cut 6 bases from V and 8 bases from J; bases unmatched to any gene: 13. Germline values: CDR1 DFQATT, CDR2 SNEGSKA (reference sequence). CDR3 loop: CSAIGLAGGTISTQYF. The CDR3, as DNA: TGCAGTGCAATCGGACTAGCGGGGGGAACCATAAGTACGCAGTATTTT.

The chain joins TRBV29-1 to TRBJ1-1; D might be TRBD1 (6 bases). Germline-derived CDR1 and CDR2 are SQVTM and ANQGSEA. CDR3 length: 12 residues. The V end lost 7 bases, the J end lost 4 bases, and 13 bases lay between the germline ends. The CDR3 sequence is CSGSGVRTEAFF. CDR3 coding DNA: TGCAGCGGTTCAGGGGTGCGCACTGAAGCTTTCTTT.

A few counts support this clonotype. The V call is TRBV5-1, the J call TRBJ2-1; 7 positions match TRBD2. The CDR3 loop spans 16 amino acids. Per the germline V gene, CDR1 is SGHRS and CDR2 is YFSETQ. V dropped 4 bases and J dropped 3; count of bases not matched to a gene: 10. The CDR3 nucleotides read TGCGCCAGCAGCCGTATTGCGGGAGAGATCTACAATGAGCAGTTCTTC. It is translated as CASSRIAGEIYNEQFF.

The genes are TRBV12-3 or TRBV12-4 and TRBJ1-6, with TRBD1 matching over 11 bases. There are 17 residues in the CDR3. J gave up 6 bases and V 5 bases, and 9 bases lay outside the gene matches. The CDR3 protein is CASSPGQGAPGNSPLHF. The CDR3 bases are TGTGCCAGCAGTCCCGGACAGGGGGCGCCGGGTAATTCACCCCTCCACTTT.

This clonotype was detected ten times or more. The J gene is TRBJ2-7, the V gene TRBV5-1, with D possibly matching TRBD1 (5 bases). CDR1 SGHRS and CDR2 YFSETQ come from the germline V gene. The CDR3 runs to 15 residues. Between the trimmed V and J ends, which lost 0 bases and 2 bases, there was a span of 12 bases. CDR3 sequence: CASSLASDSTYEQYF. CDR3 DNA sequence: TGCGCCAGCAGCTTGGCATCAGACAGCACCTACGAGCAGTACTTC. Supplemented by reference TRBV5-1 and TRBJ2-7, the full variable domain reads KAGVTQTPRYLIKTRGQQVTLSCSPISGHRSVSWYQQTPGQGLQFLFEYFSETQRNKGNFPGRFSGRQFSNSRSEMNVSTLELGDSALYLCASSLASDSTYEQYFGPGTRLTVT.

V usage is TRBV6-1 and J usage is TRBJ1-5; no clear D gene. The V gene's germline CDR1 is MNHNS and CDR2 SASEGT. With 5 bases removed from V and 3 bases from J, the gap between germline ends came to 8 bases. This CDR3 spans 13 amino acids. The CDR3 DNA is TGTGCCAGCAGTCTTAGGGACAATCAGCCCCAGCATTTT. This gives the protein CASSLRDNQPQHF.

This clonotype was seen a few times. The chain employs TRBV28 and TRBJ2-4; TRBD2 agrees at 14 bases. The ends lost 8 bases at V and 0 bases at J; junction bases unmatched: 12. The germline V gene encodes CDR1 MDHEN and CDR2 SYDVKM. This CDR3 comprises 19 residues. Here the CDR3 reads CASYSGLAGDLVAKNIQYF. CDR3 bases: TGTGCCAGCTACTCGGGACTAGCGGGAGACTTGGTAGCCAAAAACATTCAGTACTTC.

This clonotype has a handful of counts. The chain links TRBV6-5 to TRBJ1-1; D is unresolved. The CDR3 consists of 13 residues. Trimming left V 6 bases short and J 6 bases short, with 14 bases between. Germline V gene lookup returns CDR1 MNHEY and CDR2 SVGAGI. The CDR3 region is CASSYGSWAEAFF. For the CDR3, the DNA is TGTGCCAGCAGCTACGGGAGTTGGGCTGAAGCTTTCTTT.

The V and J genes are TRBV10-2 and TRBJ1-5; a possible D gene is TRBD1 (6 bases). This CDR3 has 14 amino acids. V dropped 3 bases and J dropped 7 bases, with 13 bases sitting between them. The germline CDR1 and CDR2 sequences are WSHSY and SAAADI. CDR3 nucleotide sequence: TGCGCCAGCAGTGAATCGGTCCAGGGGCAGCCCCAGCATTTT. Amino acids: CASSESVQGQPQHF.

The V and J genes are TRBV10-3 and TRBJ2-7; D uncertain. This CDR3 comprises 11 residues. Germline V gives CDR1 ENHRY, CDR2 SYGVKD. With 10 bases removed from V and 7 bases from J, the gap between germline ends came to 14 bases. The CDR3 DNA follows: TGTGCCACCGCATGGGCCGGGGAGCAGTACTTC. This translates into CATAWAGEQYF.

The V gene is TRBV20-1, the J gene TRBJ2-1; D might be TRBD1 or TRBD2, each matching 5 bases. Germline assignment: CDR1 DFQATT and CDR2 SNEGSKA (reference sequence). V was cut by 5 bases and J by 6 bases, with 20 bases left in between. The length of the CDR3 is 15 residues. The CDR3: CSAEDPGTEFNEQFF. The CDR3 DNA reads TGCAGTGCTGAGGACCCCGGGACGGAATTCAATGAGCAGTTCTTC.

The rearrangement uses TRBV11-2 and TRBJ2-5; 12 bases line up with TRBD2. The V gene's germline CDR1 is SGHAT and CDR2 FQNNGV. This CDR3 contains 18 residues. The V and J ends lost 2 bases and 5 bases, in that order; junction bases with no gene match: 12. Written as DNA, the CDR3 is TGTGCCAGCAGCTTATCAGCAAGACTAGCGGGGGCAGGGGAGACCCAGTACTTC. The encoded protein is CASSLSARLAGAGETQYF.

This clonotype was recorded a few times. This sequence joins TRBV20-1 and TRBJ2-1; 11 positions match TRBD2. J lost 6 bases, V lost 0 bases, and 4 bases had no gene match. The CDR3 is made up of 15 amino acids. Germline CDR1 reads DFQATT; CDR2 reads SNEGSKA (reference sequence). Written as DNA, the CDR3 is TGCAGTGCTAGAGACGGTAGCGGGAGGGGCAATGAGCAGTTCTTC. It encodes CSARDGSGRGNEQFF.

This rearrangement joins TRBV5-1 to TRBJ1-1, with D possibly TRBD1 on 6 matching bases. The CDR3 runs to 14 residues. Germline V gene data show CDR1 as SGHRS and CDR2 as YFSETQ. V lost 3 bases and J lost 4, with 13 bases in between. This CDR3 is CASSSTGSRTEAFF. As DNA, the CDR3 is TGCGCCAGCAGCTCCACAGGGTCGCGCACTGAAGCTTTCTTT.

The rearrangement joins TRBV7-2 to TRBJ2-7; D gene unclear. V dropped 1 base and J dropped 6 bases, with 13 bases sitting between them. The CDR3 is 14 residues long. CDR1 and CDR2 (germline): SGHTA, FQGNSA. The CDR3 coding sequence is TGTGCCAGCAGCTTAGTCTACTTATCGGCCGAGCAGTACTTC. This gives the protein CASSLVYLSAEQYF.

This clonotype was counted at least ten times. The chain couples TRBV20-1 to TRBJ2-3, with 12 bases fitting TRBD2. Germline V lookup: CDR1 DFQATT, CDR2 SNEGSKA (reference sequence). J lost 0 bases, V lost 3 bases, and 10 bases had no gene match. There are 18 residues in the CDR3. The chain's CDR3 is CSARGSRGLAGSTDTQYF. The DNA for the CDR3 is TGCAGTGCTAGGGGCTCCAGAGGACTAGCGGGAAGCACAGATACGCAGTATTTT.

This clonotype has only a few counts. This chain joins TRBV20-1 and TRBJ1-1; tentatively, D is TRBD1 (5 bases). The CDR3 is made up of 15 amino acids. Germline V lookup: CDR1 DFQATT, CDR2 SNEGSKA (reference sequence). V was clipped by 0 bases and J by 3 bases, with 14 bases between them. The CDR3 nucleotides are TGCAGTGCTAGAGATCAAGAGGGGTCGCACACTGAAGCTTTCTTT. Translated, it gives CSARDQEGSHTEAFF.

Many counts were recorded for this clonotype. This chain uses TRBV4-3 with TRBJ2-2, with a tentative D call TRBD2 (6 bases). The CDR3 extends over 12 amino acids. Germline CDR1 is LGHNA and CDR2 is YSLEER. V lost 3 bases and J 7 bases, leaving 6 bases between the germline ends. The CDR3 nucleotides are TGCGCCAGCAGCCAGGGAGGCGGGGAGCTGTTTTTT. It specifies CASSQGGGELFF.

This clonotype has only a few counts. The chain combines TRBV7-3 with TRBJ2-3; the match to TRBD1 covers 10 bases. The V segment lost 5 bases and the J segment 1 base; nucleotides outside the gene matches: 3. CDR1 is SGHTA, CDR2 FQGTGA, per germline. The CDR3 totals 15 residues. CDR3 DNA sequence: TGTGCCAGCAGCAGACAGGGGGCTGGCACAGATACGCAGTATTTT. Its protein product is CASSRQGAGTDTQYF.

This clonotype showed up many times. J is TRBJ2-5 and V is TRBV5-5, with a weak D call TRBD1 (6 bases). CDR3 length equals 13 residues. Trimming cost V 1 base and J 9 bases, with 13 bases left between them. Germline-derived CDR1 and CDR2 are SGHKS and YYEKEE (reference sequence). The CDR3 here is CASSLRDPGAQYF. As DNA, the CDR3 is TGTGCCAGCAGCTTGAGGGACCCAGGGGCCCAGTACTTC.

The chain has TRBV28 and TRBJ2-1; 8 bases are a match to TRBD1. Germline V gene sequence: CDR1 MDHEN, CDR2 SYDVKM. Trimming took 1 base from V and 5 from J; bases not matched to a gene: 1. The CDR3 extends over 14 amino acids. The CDR3 DNA is TGTGCCAGCAGTTTATTGGACAGGGACAATGAGCAGTTCTTC. Translating gives CASSLLDRDNEQFF.